The 25 T cell receptor beta chains below were found in one sample sequenced in a study of cytomegalovirus exposure and HLA in healthy donors. The PCR was carried out with 60 Vbeta primers and 13 Jbeta primers. The protocol was immunoSEQ multiplex PCR, while the TCRdb copy is restricted to in-frame clones and leaves out a portion. The sample holds approximately 210,000 clones, roughly 77% seen once. The sequencing sample was made of PBMCs. The receptors come from a male donor in good health and CMV-seropositive.

This clone came up once. The chain combines TRBV7-2 with TRBJ1-2; D perhaps matches TRBD1 (5 bases). V was clipped by 1 base and J by 6 bases, with 15 bases between them. The CDR3 runs to 15 residues. Germline V gene data show CDR1 as SGHTA and CDR2 as FQGNSA. The CDR3 DNA sequence: TGTGCCAGCAGCTTAGGGGCAGGGAATCCCCATGGCTACACCTTC. Its protein product is CASSLGAGNPHGYTF.

J is TRBJ1-5 and V is TRBV5-5; tentatively, D is TRBD1 (6 bases). V shed 2 bases and J shed 1 base, with 7 bases lying between them. CDR1 is SGHKS and CDR2 is YYEKEE in the germline V gene (reference sequence). The CDR3 has 14 residues. The CDR3 DNA reads as TGTGCCAGCAGCTTCGGACAGAGCAATCAGCCCCAGCATTTT. Protein product: CASSFGQSNQPQHF. The full variable domain, completed using reference TRBV5-5 and TRBJ1-5, is DAGVTQSPTHLIKTRGQQVTLRCSPISGHKSVSWYQQVLGQGPQFIFQYYEKEERGRGNFPDRFSARQFPNYSSELNVNALLLGDSALYLCASSFGQSNQPQHFGDGTRLSIL.

To note about this clone: This specimen includes other DNA sequences encoding the same CDR3. The genes are TRBV9 and TRBJ2-7; D is uncertain. The ends were cut back, 0 bases at V and 1 base at J, with 8 bases in the middle. The CDR3 totals 14 residues. The germline CDR1 and CDR2 sequences are SGDLS and YYNGEE. The CDR3 DNA follows: TGTGCCAGCAGCGTAGGGAGAGGTTCCTACGAGCAGTACTTC. Its protein product is CASSVGRGSYEQYF.

This chain uses TRBV7-3 with TRBJ2-1; 10 nucleotides align to TRBD2. The CDR3 consists of 15 residues. Germline V lookup: CDR1 SGHTA, CDR2 FQGTGA. With V trimmed by 4 bases and J by 5 bases, 5 bases remained unmatched. The CDR3 DNA is TGTGCCAGCAGCTGGAGCGGGGGGGCGGACAATGAGCAGTTCTTC. Protein sequence: CASSWSGGADNEQFF. The full variable domain, with the rest looked up from reference TRBV7-3 and TRBJ2-1, is GAGVSQTPSNKVTEKGKYVELRCDPISGHTALYWYRQSLGQGPEFLIYFQGTGAADDSGLPNDRFFAVRPEGSVSTLKIQRTERGDSAVYLCASSWSGGADNEQFFGPGTRLTVL.

V is TRBV19 and J is TRBJ1-2, with 8 positions matching TRBD1. After removal of 7 bases from V and 9 bases from J, the junction contained 13 bases not matched to a gene. CDR1 is LNHDA, CDR2 SQIVND, per germline (reference sequence). The CDR3 runs 14 residues. CDR3 bases: TGTGCCAGTACCCCCGGGACAGGCGTTTGGCGCTACACCTTC. Its translation is CASTPGTGVWRYTF.

This clone was counted between two and nine times. The CDR3 region has the DNA TGTGCCAGCAGCCTGACAGGGGGGGACACTGAAGCTTTCTTT. This sequence encodes CASSLTGGDTEAFF. This sequence joins TRBV7-2 and TRBJ1-1; TRBD1 matches 9 bases. The V gene's germline CDR1 is SGHTA and CDR2 FQGNSA. This CDR3 is 14 amino acids long. V shed 5 bases and J 3 bases; nucleotides not matched to a gene: 4.

The gene calls are TRBV7-3 and TRBJ1-1; no firm D call. CDR1 is SGHTA and CDR2 is FQGTGA in the germline V gene. The V gene lost 2 bases and the J gene lost 4 bases, with 11 bases spanning the gap. This CDR3 spans 14 amino acids. CDR3 sequence reads: CASSLGEGGTEAFF. The CDR3 region has the DNA TGTGCCAGCAGCTTAGGGGAGGGAGGCACTGAAGCTTTCTTT.

This chain links TRBV6-1 with TRBJ2-1; 9 bases fit TRBD1. This CDR3 contains 16 residues. Germline V gene data show CDR1 as MNHNS and CDR2 as SASEGT. Trimming cost V 2 bases and J 3 bases; bases outside gene matches: 5. This CDR3 reads CASSEYGDRDYNEQFF. The CDR3 coding sequence is TGTGCCAGCAGTGAATACGGGGACAGGGACTACAATGAGCAGTTCTTC.

Details on this clone: The sample holds other DNA sequences that translate to the same CDR3. For the CDR3, the DNA is TGCGCCAGCAGCCAGTTGGGGGGGGCAGATACGCAGTATTTT. It is translated as CASSQLGGADTQYF. This chain connects TRBV4-3 to TRBJ2-3; 7 bases map to TRBD2. The germline CDR1 and CDR2 sequences are LGHNA and YSLEER. After removal of 3 bases from V and 4 bases from J, the junction contained 4 bases not matched to a gene. The CDR3 is 14 residues long.

V and J are TRBV28 and TRBJ1-4; 7 nucleotides agree with TRBD1. CDR1 and CDR2 (germline): MDHEN, SYDVKM. V lost 8 bases and J lost 5; bases outside the gene matches: 11. CDR3 size: 15 residues. CDR3 amino acids: CASVLRTGENEKLFF. The CDR3 DNA follows: TGTGCCAGCGTGCTGAGGACAGGCGAAAATGAAAAACTGTTTTTT.

This clone was counted once. The gene calls are TRBV18 and TRBJ2-3; 16 nucleotides align to TRBD2. V lost 2 bases to trimming and J lost 5 bases; unmatched junction nucleotides: 4. This CDR3 spans 17 amino acids. The germline gives CDR1 KGHSH, CDR2 LQKENI. CDR3 nucleotide sequence: TGTGCCAGCTCACCAAAGGGACTAGCGGGAGGGCAAGATACGCAGTATTTT. It translates to CASSPKGLAGGQDTQYF. Looking up the rest from reference TRBV18 and TRBJ2-3 gives the full variable domain: NAGVMQNPRHLVRRRGQEARLRCSPMKGHSHVYWYRQLPEEGLKFMVYLQKENIIDESGMPKERFSAEFPKEGPSILRIQQVVRGDSAAYFCASSPKGLAGGQDTQYFGPGTRLTVL.

This rearrangement joins TRBV19 to TRBJ1-2; D gene unclear. V was trimmed by 5 bases and J by 3 bases, leaving 13 bases between them. The CDR3 length is 14 residues. CDR1 is LNHDA and CDR2 is SQIVND in the germline V gene (reference sequence). DNA of the CDR3: TGTGCCAGTAGTCCCTCTGAGGGAGACTATGGCTACACCTTC. Translating gives CASSPSEGDYGYTF.

This clone has more than one count but fewer than ten. Other DNA sequences of this sample code for an identical CDR3. This rearrangement joins TRBV18 to TRBJ2-1; no reliable D call. Germline values: CDR1 KGHSH, CDR2 LQKENI. V was cut by 3 bases and J by 4 bases, with 7 bases left in between. The CDR3 has 13 amino acids. CDR3: CASSPGQYNEQFF. CDR3 coding DNA: TGTGCCAGCTCACCTGGGCAGTACAATGAGCAGTTCTTC.

The rearrangement uses TRBV9 and TRBJ2-3; 16 bases are a match to TRBD2. CDR3 length: 15 residues. Per germline, CDR1 SGDLS and CDR2 YYNGEE. V dropped 3 bases and J dropped 10; count of bases not matched to a gene: 5. CDR3: CASSDAGTSGGAQYF. The CDR3 DNA sequence: TGTGCCAGCAGCGACGCCGGGACTAGCGGGGGGGCGCAGTATTTT.

V gene TRBV12-5 combines with J gene TRBJ2-1; D gene unclear. The CDR3 is made up of 12 amino acids. The germline V gene has CDR1 LGHNT and CDR2 FRNRAP. V was pared by 2 bases and J by 9 bases, with 8 bases between. The CDR3 DNA follows: TGTGCTAGTGGTTTGATCGTCAGTGAGCAGTTCTTC. Protein product: CASGLIVSEQFF. Together with reference TRBV12-5 and TRBJ2-1, the CDR3 gives the full variable domain: DARVTQTPRHKVTEMGQEVTMRCQPILGHNTVFWYRQTMMQGLELLAYFRNRAPLDDSGMPKDRFSAEMPDATLATLKIQPSEPRDSAVYFCASGLIVSEQFFGPGTRLTVL.

This clone appeared a single time. The chain recombines TRBV14 with TRBJ2-1, with TRBD2 matching 9 bases. The ends lost 1 base at V and 6 bases at J; junction bases unmatched: 16. The germline V gene has CDR1 SGHDN and CDR2 FVKESK. The CDR3 is 19 amino acids. The CDR3, as DNA: TGTGCCAGCAGCCAAGGTTCTTTCTTCGGGGCGGGGGGGCGCAATGAGCAGTTCTTC. It translates to CASSQGSFFGAGGRNEQFF.

The chain uses TRBV6-5 and TRBJ2-7; TRBD1 is a possible D gene (5 bases). Trimming removed 2 bases at V and 4 bases at J, with 18 bases between. In germline, CDR1 is MNHEY, CDR2 SVGAGI. This CDR3 is built from 16 residues. The CDR3 loop is CASSYTRQSKSYEQYF. The CDR3 region has the DNA TGTGCCAGCAGTTACACCCGACAGAGTAAGAGTTACGAGCAGTACTTC.

This clone was detected only a few times. This sequence joins TRBV11-3 and TRBJ2-2; 10 nucleotides line up with TRBD1. Germline values: CDR1 SGHNT, CDR2 YENEEA. Trimming cost V 1 base and J 2 bases; bases outside gene matches: 1. The CDR3 runs 16 residues. CDR3 nucleotide sequence: TGTGCCAGCAGCTTAGGACAGGGGGCAAACACCGGGGAGCTGTTTTTT. It codes for CASSLGQGANTGELFF.

J is TRBJ1-5 and V is TRBV5-6; maybe TRBD1 (6 bases). V shed 4 bases and J shed 5 bases, with 13 bases lying between them. In germline, CDR1 is SGHDT, CDR2 YYEEEE. The CDR3 covers 14 residues. CDR3 protein: CASSRTNRDQPQHF. The CDR3 region has the DNA TGTGCCAGCAGCCGTACCAACAGGGATCAGCCCCAGCATTTT.

This chain joins TRBV29-1 and TRBJ2-2; the match to TRBD1 covers 8 bases. The V gene's germline CDR1 is SQVTM and CDR2 ANQGSEA. CDR3 size: 15 residues. V shed 4 bases, J shed 3 bases, and the junction held 7 bases outside the gene matches. The CDR3 here is CSVVWTGTYTGELFF. As DNA, the CDR3 is TGCAGCGTTGTTTGGACAGGGACCTACACCGGGGAGCTGTTTTTT.

The chain uses TRBV19 and TRBJ1-1; a possible D gene is TRBD1 (6 bases). Germline V gene sequence: CDR1 LNHDA, CDR2 SQIVND (reference sequence). CDR3 length: 16 amino acids. Trimming took off 4 bases at V and 0 bases at J, with 15 bases between the two ends. The CDR3 DNA reads TGTGCCAGTAGTACCATCTACAGGGAGCTGAACACTGAAGCTTTCTTT. As protein: CASSTIYRELNTEAFF.

CDR3 sequence: CASSFREIDEAFF. The CDR3 DNA reads as TGTGCCAGCAGTTTCCGGGAGATTGATGAAGCTTTCTTT. The chain links TRBV6-5 to TRBJ1-1; D is unresolved. V was clipped by 4 bases and J by 7 bases, with 13 bases between them. CDR3 length: 13 amino acids. Germline lookup yields CDR1 MNHEY and CDR2 SVGAGI.

The V gene is TRBV7-9, the J gene TRBJ1-4; 8 bases fit TRBD1. CDR1 is SEHNR and CDR2 is FQNEAQ in the germline V gene (reference sequence). The CDR3 is 14 amino acids. Losses at the gene ends were 4 bases for V and 6 bases for J; bases not matched to a gene: 4. The CDR3 region is CASSSGGGDEKLFF. In DNA form, the CDR3 reads TGTGCCAGCAGCTCAGGGGGCGGAGATGAAAAACTGTTTTTT.

V is TRBV27 and J is TRBJ2-2; 8 positions agree with TRBD2. The CDR3 is 14 residues long. With 0 bases clipped from V and 8 bases from J, the junction kept 2 bases outside the gene matches. In germline, CDR1 is MNHEY, CDR2 SMNVEV (reference sequence). The CDR3 region is CASSLSLAGGELFF. CDR3 nucleotide sequence: TGTGCCAGCAGTTTATCCTTAGCGGGGGGGGAGCTGTTTTTT.

This clone appeared a single time. This chain links TRBV7-9 with TRBJ2-2; 10 positions agree with TRBD2. Looked up from germline, CDR1 is SEHNR and CDR2 is FQNEAQ (reference sequence). V gave up 5 bases and J gave up 4 bases; unmatched junction bases: 10. The CDR3 consists of 17 residues. CDR3 DNA: TGTGCCAGCAGCCCTACTACTAGCGGGGTTCTCACCGGGGAGCTGTTTTTT. Amino acids: CASSPTTSGVLTGELFF.